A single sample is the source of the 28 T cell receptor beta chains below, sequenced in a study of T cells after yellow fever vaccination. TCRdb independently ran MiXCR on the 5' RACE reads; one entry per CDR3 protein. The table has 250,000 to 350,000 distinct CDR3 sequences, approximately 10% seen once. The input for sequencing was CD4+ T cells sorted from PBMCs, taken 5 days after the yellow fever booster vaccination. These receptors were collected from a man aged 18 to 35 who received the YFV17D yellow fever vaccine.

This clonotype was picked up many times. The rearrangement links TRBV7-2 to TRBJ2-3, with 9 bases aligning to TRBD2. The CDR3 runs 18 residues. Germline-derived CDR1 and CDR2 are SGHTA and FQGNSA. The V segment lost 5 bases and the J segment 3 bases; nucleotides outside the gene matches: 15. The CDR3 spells CASSPPLWTSVGTDTQYF. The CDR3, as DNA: TGTGCCAGCAGCCCCCCATTGTGGACTAGCGTTGGAACAGATACGCAGTATTTT. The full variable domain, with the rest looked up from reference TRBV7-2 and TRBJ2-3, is GAGVSQSPSNKVTEKGKDVELRCDPISGHTALYWYRQSLGQGLEFLIYFQGNSAPDKSGLPSDRFSAERTGGSVSTLTIQRTQQEDSAVYLCASSPPLWTSVGTDTQYFGPGTRLTVL.

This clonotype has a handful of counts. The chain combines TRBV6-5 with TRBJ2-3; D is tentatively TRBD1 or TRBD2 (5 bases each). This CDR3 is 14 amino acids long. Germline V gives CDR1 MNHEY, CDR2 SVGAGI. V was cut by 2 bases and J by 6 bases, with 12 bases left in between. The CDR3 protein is CASSYLGDRDTQYF. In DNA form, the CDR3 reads TGTGCCAGCAGTTACCTCGGGGACCGGGATACGCAGTATTTT.

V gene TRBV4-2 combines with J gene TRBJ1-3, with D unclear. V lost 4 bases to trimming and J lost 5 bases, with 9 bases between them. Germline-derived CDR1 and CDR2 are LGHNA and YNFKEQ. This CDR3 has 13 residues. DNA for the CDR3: TGTGCCAGCAGCCCGGACCGCAGAAACACCATATATTTT. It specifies CASSPDRRNTIYF.

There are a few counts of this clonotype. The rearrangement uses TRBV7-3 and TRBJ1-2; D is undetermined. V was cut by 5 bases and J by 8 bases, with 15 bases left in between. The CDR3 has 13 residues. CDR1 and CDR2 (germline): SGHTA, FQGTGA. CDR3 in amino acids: CASSPGLGRGYTF. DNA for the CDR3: TGTGCCAGCAGCCCCGGGTTAGGGCGAGGCTACACCTTC.

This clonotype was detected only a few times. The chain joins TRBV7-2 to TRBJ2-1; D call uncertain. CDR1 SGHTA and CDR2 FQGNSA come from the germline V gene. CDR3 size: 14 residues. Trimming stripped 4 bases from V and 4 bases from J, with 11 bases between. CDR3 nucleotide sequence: TGTGCCAGCAGCTACCCCCCCGGGTACAATGAGCAGTTCTTC. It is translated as CASSYPPGYNEQFF.

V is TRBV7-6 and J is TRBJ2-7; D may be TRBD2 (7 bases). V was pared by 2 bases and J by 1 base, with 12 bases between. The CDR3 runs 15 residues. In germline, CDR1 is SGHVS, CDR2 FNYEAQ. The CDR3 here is CASSLRGGGSYEQYF. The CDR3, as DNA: TGTGCCAGCAGCTTAAGGGGGGGCGGATCCTACGAGCAGTACTTC. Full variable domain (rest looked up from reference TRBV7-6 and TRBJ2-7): GAGVSQSPRYKVTKRGQDVALRCDPISGHVSLYWYRQALGQGPEFLTYFNYEAQQDKSGLPNDRFSAERPEGSISTLTIQRTEQRDSAMYRCASSLRGGGSYEQYFGPGTRLTVT.

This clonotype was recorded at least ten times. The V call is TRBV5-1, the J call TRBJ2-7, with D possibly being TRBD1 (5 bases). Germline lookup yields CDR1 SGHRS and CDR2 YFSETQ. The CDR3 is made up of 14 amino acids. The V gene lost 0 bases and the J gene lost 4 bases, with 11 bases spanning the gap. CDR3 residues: CASSLGSGAYEQYF. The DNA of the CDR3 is TGCGCCAGCAGCTTGGGGTCTGGGGCGTACGAGCAGTACTTC.

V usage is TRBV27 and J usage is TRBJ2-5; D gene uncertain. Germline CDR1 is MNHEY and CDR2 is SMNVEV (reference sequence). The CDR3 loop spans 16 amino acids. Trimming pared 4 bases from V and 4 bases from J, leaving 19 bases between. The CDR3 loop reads CASSSELRGVGETQYF. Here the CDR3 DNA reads TGTGCCAGCAGTTCCGAGTTGCGTGGAGTCGGAGAGACCCAGTACTTC.

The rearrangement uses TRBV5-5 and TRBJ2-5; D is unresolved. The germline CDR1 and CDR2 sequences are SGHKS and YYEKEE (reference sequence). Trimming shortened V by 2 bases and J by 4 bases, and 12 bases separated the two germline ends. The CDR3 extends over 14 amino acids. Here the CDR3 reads CASSLPPPRETQYF. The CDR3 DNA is TGTGCCAGCAGCTTACCCCCGCCGAGAGAGACCCAGTACTTC.

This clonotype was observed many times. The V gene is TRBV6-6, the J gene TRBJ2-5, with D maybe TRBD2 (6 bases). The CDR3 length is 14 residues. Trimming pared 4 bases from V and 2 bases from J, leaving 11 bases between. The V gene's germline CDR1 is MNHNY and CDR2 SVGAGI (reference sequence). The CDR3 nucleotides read TGTGCCAGCAGTTCTGACGGGGGACAAGAGACCCAGTACTTC. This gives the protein CASSSDGGQETQYF.

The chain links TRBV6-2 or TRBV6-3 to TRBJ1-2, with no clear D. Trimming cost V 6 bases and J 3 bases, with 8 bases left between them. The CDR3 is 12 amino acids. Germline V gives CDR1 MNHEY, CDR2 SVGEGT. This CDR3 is CASSLPHYGYTF. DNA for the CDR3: TGTGCCAGCAGCCTGCCGCACTATGGCTACACCTTC.

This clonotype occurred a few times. The CDR3 loop is CSARGGTDGNTIYF. CDR3 DNA sequence: TGCAGTGCTAGAGGGGGGACAGACGGAAACACCATATATTTT. This chain links TRBV20-1 with TRBJ1-3; 7 bases agree with TRBD1. Trimming took 1 base from V and 4 from J; bases not matched to a gene: 4. The CDR3 contains 14 residues. Germline lookup yields CDR1 DFQATT and CDR2 SNEGSKA (reference sequence).

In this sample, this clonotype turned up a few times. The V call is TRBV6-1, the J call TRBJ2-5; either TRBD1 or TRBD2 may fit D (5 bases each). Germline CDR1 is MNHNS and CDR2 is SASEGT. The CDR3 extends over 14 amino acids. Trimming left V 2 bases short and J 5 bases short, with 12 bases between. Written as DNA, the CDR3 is TGTGCCAGCAGTGAAAGAGGGGCCCGGGAGACCCAGTACTTC. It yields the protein CASSERGARETQYF.

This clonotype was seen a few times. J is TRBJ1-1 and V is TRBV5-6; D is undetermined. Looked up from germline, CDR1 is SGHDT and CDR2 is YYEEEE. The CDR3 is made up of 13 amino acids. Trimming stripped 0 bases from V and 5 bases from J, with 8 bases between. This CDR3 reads CASSLVPVTEAFF. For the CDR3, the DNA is TGTGCCAGCAGCTTGGTTCCGGTTACTGAAGCTTTCTTT.

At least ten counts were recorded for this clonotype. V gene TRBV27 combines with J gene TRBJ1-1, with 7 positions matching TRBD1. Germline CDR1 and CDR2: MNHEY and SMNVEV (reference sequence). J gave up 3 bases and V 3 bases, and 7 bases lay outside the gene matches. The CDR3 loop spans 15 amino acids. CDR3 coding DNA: TGTGCCAGCAGTTTTTCGACAGGGACGTACACTGAAGCTTTCTTT. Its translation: CASSFSTGTYTEAFF.

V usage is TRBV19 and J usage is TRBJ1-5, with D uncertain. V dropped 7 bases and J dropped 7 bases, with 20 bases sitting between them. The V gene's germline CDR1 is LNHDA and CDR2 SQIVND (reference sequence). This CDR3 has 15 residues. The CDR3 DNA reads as TGTGCCAGTAACCCCGCAGAGGGCAGGAGGCAGCCCCAGCATTTT. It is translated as CASNPAEGRRQPQHF.

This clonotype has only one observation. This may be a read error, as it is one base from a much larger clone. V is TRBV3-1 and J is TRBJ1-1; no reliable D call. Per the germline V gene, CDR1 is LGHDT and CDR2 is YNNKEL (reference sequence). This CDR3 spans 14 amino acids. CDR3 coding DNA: TGTGCCAGCAGCCAAGGGCGACTGAACACTGAAGATTTCTTT. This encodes CASSQGRLNTEDFF.

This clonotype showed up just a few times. The CDR3 bases are TGTGCCAGCAGACGAACCGTTGTGCAGCCTGAAAAACTGTTTTTT. Protein product: CASRRTVVQPEKLFF. This chain links TRBV11-2 with TRBJ1-4; D is ambiguous. The CDR3 is 15 residues long. Germline-derived CDR1 and CDR2 are SGHAT and FQNNGV. V lost 6 bases and J 7 bases, leaving 18 bases between the germline ends. Using reference TRBV11-2 and TRBJ1-4 for the parts outside the CDR3, the full variable domain is EAGVAQSPRYKIIEKRQSVAFWCNPISGHATLYWYQQILGQGPKLLIQFQNNGVVDDSQLPKDRFSAERLKGVDSTLKIQPAKLEDSAVYLCASRRTVVQPEKLFFGSGTQLSVL.

CDR3 region: CASSLPGQQGYTF. The CDR3 DNA reads TGTGCCAGCAGCTTACCCGGACAACAGGGCTACACCTTC. The rearrangement joins TRBV7-9 to TRBJ1-2; possibly TRBD1 for D (5 bases). The germline CDR1 and CDR2 sequences are SEHNR and FQNEAQ (reference sequence). This CDR3 is built from 13 residues. V lost 2 bases and J 8 bases, leaving 12 bases between the germline ends.

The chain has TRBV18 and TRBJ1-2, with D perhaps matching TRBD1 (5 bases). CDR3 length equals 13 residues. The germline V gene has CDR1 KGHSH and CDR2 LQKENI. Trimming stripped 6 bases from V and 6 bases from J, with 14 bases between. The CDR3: CASSPDSLNGYTF. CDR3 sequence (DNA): TGTGCCAGCTCCCCCGACAGCCTCAATGGCTACACCTTC. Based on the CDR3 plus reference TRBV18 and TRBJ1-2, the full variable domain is NAGVMQNPRHLVRRRGQEARLRCSPMKGHSHVYWYRQLPEEGLKFMVYLQKENIIDESGMPKERFSAEFPKEGPSILRIQQVVRGDSAAYFCASSPDSLNGYTFGSGTRLTVV.

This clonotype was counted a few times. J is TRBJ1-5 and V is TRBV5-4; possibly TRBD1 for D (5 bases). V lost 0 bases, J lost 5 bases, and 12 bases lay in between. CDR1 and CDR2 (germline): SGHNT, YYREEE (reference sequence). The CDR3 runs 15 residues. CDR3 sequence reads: CASSLGGGGDQPQHF. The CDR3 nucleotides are TGTGCCAGCAGCTTGGGAGGTGGAGGGGATCAGCCCCAGCATTTT.

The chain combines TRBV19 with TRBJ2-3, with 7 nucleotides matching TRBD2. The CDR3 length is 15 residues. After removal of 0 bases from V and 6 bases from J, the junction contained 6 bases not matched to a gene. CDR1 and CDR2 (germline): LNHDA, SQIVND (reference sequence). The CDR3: CASSIDLGGGDTQYF. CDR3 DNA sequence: TGTGCCAGTAGTATAGATCTCGGCGGGGGTGATACGCAGTATTTT.

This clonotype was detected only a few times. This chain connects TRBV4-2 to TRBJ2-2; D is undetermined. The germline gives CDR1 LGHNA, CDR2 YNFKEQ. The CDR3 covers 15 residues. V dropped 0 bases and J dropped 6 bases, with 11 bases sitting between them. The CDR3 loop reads CASSQDILIAGELFF. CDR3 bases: TGTGCCAGCAGCCAAGATATCCTTATAGCCGGGGAGCTGTTTTTT.

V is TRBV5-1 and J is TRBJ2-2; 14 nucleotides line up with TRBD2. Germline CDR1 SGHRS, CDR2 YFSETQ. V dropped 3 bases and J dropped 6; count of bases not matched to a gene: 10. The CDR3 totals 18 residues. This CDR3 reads CASSSGRRLAGGPGELFF. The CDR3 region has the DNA TGCGCCAGCAGCTCTGGGAGAAGACTAGCGGGGGGGCCCGGGGAGCTGTTTTTT. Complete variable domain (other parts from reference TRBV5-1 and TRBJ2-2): KAGVTQTPRYLIKTRGQQVTLSCSPISGHRSVSWYQQTPGQGLQFLFEYFSETQRNKGNFPGRFSGRQFSNSRSEMNVSTLELGDSALYLCASSSGRRLAGGPGELFFGEGSRLTVL.

The CDR3 region is CASSYLGVSPLHF. The DNA of the CDR3 is TGTGCCAGCAGCTACCTTGGGGTTTCACCCCTCCACTTT. This chain links TRBV7-8 with TRBJ1-6; unclear D gene. V was clipped by 4 bases and J by 9 bases, with 10 bases between them. The CDR3 runs 13 residues. Germline V gene sequence: CDR1 SGHVS, CDR2 FQNEAQ.

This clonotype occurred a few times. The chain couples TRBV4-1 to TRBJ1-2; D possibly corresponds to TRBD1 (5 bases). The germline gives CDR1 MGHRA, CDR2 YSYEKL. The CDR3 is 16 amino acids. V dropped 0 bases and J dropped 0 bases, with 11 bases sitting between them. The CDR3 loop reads CASSQDPQAANYGYTF. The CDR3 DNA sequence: TGCGCCAGCAGCCAAGATCCACAGGCCGCTAACTATGGCTACACCTTC.

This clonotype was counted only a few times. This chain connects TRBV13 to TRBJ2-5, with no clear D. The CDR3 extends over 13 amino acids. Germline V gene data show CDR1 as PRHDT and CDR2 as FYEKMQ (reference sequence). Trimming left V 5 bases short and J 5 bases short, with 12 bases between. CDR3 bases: TGTGCCAGCAGCGTCCTGGGCGGTGAGACCCAGTACTTC. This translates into CASSVLGGETQYF.

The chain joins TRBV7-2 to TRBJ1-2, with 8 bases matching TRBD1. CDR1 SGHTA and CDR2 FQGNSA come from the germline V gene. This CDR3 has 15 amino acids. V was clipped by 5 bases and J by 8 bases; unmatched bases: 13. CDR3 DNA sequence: TGTGCCAGCAGCCCGGAGGGCAGGGGGCTAGGGGGCTACACCTTC. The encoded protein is CASSPEGRGLGGYTF.